This T cell receptor (beta chain) was captured in a study of T cells in Graves' hyperthyroidism and ophthalmopathy. The CDR3 runs to 12 residues. V was pared by 5 bases and J by 2 bases, with 3 bases between. The germline CDR1 and CDR2 sequences are SGHTA and FQGTGA. Amplification targeted TCR beta CDR3 regions from RNA transcripts. A set of HTBI primers served as the primers for a first-round RT-PCR of the TCR CDR3. TCRdb called the multiplex PCR reads again in MiXCR, with one record for every CDR3 protein. Of 500,000 to 650,000 distinct CDR3 sequences in the sample, about 45% were seen once. Study-level points and caveats: Ophthalmopathy was predicted by the model a median of about 6.7 months ahead of onset.

This clonotype was found many times. The antigen is unknown. The chain couples TRBV7-3 to TRBJ2-2; unclear D gene. This clonotype was obtained from an adult woman with Graves' disease, either hyperthyroidism or ophthalmopathy (not recorded which). Sequenced: peripheral blood or thyroid tissue (not recorded which). CDR3 sequence: CASSTNTGELFF. Here the CDR3 DNA reads TGTGCCAGCAGCACTAACACCGGGGAGCTGTTTTTT.